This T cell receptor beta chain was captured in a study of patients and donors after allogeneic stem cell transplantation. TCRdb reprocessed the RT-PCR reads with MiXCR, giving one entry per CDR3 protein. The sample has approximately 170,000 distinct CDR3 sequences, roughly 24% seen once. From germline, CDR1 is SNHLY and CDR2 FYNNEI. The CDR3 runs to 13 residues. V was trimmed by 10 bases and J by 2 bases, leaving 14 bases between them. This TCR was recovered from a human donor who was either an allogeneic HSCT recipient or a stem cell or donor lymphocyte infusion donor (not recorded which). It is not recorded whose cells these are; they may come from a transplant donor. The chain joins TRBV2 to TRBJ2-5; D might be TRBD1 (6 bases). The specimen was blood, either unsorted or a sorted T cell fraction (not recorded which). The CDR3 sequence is CANKQGIQETQYF. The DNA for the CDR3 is TGTGCCAACAAACAGGGAATACAAGAGACCCAGTACTTC.